This TCR beta chain was obtained from a study of blood T cell repertoires in COVID-19. CDR3 length: 14 residues. V was cut by 7 bases and J by 6 bases, with 13 bases left in between. Germline V gene data show CDR1 as MNHEY and CDR2 as SVGAGI. Produced via immunoSEQ multiplex PCR; TCRdb's table is partial and in-frame only. The data show under 100,000 clones, around 90% seen once. This chain uses TRBV6-5 with TRBJ1-6; possible D gene TRBD1, 6 bases. This sequence was found in a woman in her 70s with acute or convalescent COVID-19. Sequencing was performed on peripheral blood. The CDR3 is CASTLRGGNSPLHF. In nucleotides, the CDR3 is TGTGCCAGCACCCTCCGAGGGGGTAATTCACCCCTCCACTTT.